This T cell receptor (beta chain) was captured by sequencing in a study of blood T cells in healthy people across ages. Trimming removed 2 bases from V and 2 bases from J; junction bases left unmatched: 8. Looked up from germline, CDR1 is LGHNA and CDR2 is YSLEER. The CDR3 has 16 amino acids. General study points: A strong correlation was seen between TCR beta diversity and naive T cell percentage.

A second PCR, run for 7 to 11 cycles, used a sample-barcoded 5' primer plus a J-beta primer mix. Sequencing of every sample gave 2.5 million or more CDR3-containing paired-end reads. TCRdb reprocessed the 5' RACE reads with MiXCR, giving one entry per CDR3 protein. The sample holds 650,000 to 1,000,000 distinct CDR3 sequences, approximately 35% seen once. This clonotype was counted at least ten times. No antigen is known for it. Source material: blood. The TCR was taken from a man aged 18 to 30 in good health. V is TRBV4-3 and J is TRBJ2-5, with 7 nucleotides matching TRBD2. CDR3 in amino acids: CASSQLSGAPQETQYF. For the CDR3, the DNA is TGCGCCAGCAGCCAATTGAGCGGGGCACCGCAAGAGACCCAGTACTTC.